The 32 T cell receptor beta chains below were found in one sample sequenced in a study of blood T cells in healthy people across ages. With a J-beta primer mix and a sample-barcoded 5' primer, a second PCR ran roughly 6 to 11 cycles. TCRdb fed the 5' RACE reads into MiXCR, producing one record per CDR3 protein. Counted here are approximately 1.5 million distinct CDR3 sequences, roughly 32% occurring once; the ten biggest clones make up 10% to 12%. Sequenced input: blood. The receptors stem from a woman in her twenties or thirties in good health.

The J gene is TRBJ2-1, the V gene TRBV7-3; either TRBD1 or TRBD2 may fit D (6 bases each). Deletions cut 5 bases from V and 7 bases from J, with 18 bases between. The CDR3 runs 15 residues. Germline V lookup: CDR1 SGHTA, CDR2 FQGTGA. CDR3 bases: TGTGCCAGCAGCCAATCCCGGCAGGGGAGGAATGAGCAGTTCTTC. Translated, it gives CASSQSRQGRNEQFF.

In its sample, this clonotype was seen a few times. A read error may be the cause here, since a much bigger clone is one base away. This chain links TRBV25-1 with TRBJ2-3, with 8 bases aligning to TRBD1. Germline values: CDR1 MGHDK, CDR2 SYGVNS. This CDR3 has 14 amino acids. The CDR3 protein is CASSADRATDAQYF. CDR3 DNA sequence: TGTGCCAGCAGTGCGGACAGGGCAACAGATGCGCAGTATTTT.

Note on this clonotype: A much larger clonotype is one base distant, so this may be a read error. The CDR3 reads CASSFASLETQYF. The DNA of the CDR3 is TGTGCCAGCAGTTTTGCTAGCCTGGAGACGCAGTATTTT. The chain links TRBV6-6 to TRBJ2-3, with D tentatively TRBD2 (5 bases). V was clipped by 4 bases and J by 9 bases, with 14 bases between them. The CDR3 is made up of 13 amino acids. CDR1 MNHNY and CDR2 SVGAGI come from the germline V gene (reference sequence).

A few counts support this clonotype. The chain uses TRBV2 and TRBJ1-2, with 8 positions matching TRBD1. Trimming removed 8 bases from V and 8 bases from J; junction bases left unmatched: 10. Germline CDR1 and CDR2: SNHLY and FYNNEI. The CDR3 spans 13 residues. The CDR3 DNA is TGTGCCAGCGCCTCGGGACAGGTTAAAGGCTACACCTTC. Translated: CASASGQVKGYTF.

The V call is TRBV27, the J call TRBJ2-7, with 16 bases that match TRBD2. Germline values: CDR1 MNHEY, CDR2 SMNVEV (reference sequence). With V trimmed by 4 bases and J by 2 bases, 2 bases remained unmatched. The CDR3 spans 16 residues. The CDR3 here is CASSSGTSGRAYEQYF. DNA of the CDR3: TGTGCCAGCAGTTCCGGGACTAGCGGGAGGGCCTACGAGCAGTACTTC.

The chain uses TRBV9 and TRBJ1-2; D unclear. V lost 0 bases and J lost 5, with 11 bases in between. The V gene's germline CDR1 is SGDLS and CDR2 YYNGEE. CDR3 length: 14 amino acids. CDR3 nucleotide sequence: TGTGCCAGCAGCGTAGAGGACGGCTGTTATGGCTACACCTTC. Protein: CASSVEDGCYGYTF.

This clonotype was counted a few times. Its ends do not fully match the called genes, so a read error is possible. The chain carries TRBV3-1 and TRBJ2-5; the D is unclear. Germline V gene data show CDR1 as LGHDT and CDR2 as YNNKEL (reference sequence). This CDR3 is built from 13 residues. The CDR3 protein is CASGQPKQETQYF. In DNA form, the CDR3 reads TGTGCCAGCGGCCAGCCAAAGCAAGAGACCCAGTACTTC.

This clonotype was observed a few times. This rearrangement joins TRBV20-1 to TRBJ1-2, with TRBD1 as a possible D gene (5 bases). This CDR3 is built from 15 residues. V shed 0 bases and J shed 8 bases, with 19 bases lying between them. Germline CDR1 reads DFQATT; CDR2 reads SNEGSKA (reference sequence). The CDR3 sequence: CSARDRVGGDGGYTF. The CDR3 bases are TGCAGTGCTAGAGATCGGGTGGGGGGAGATGGCGGCTACACCTTC.

In its sample, this clonotype was seen a few times. The chain is built from TRBV3-1 and TRBJ1-2, with D unresolved. Germline V gene sequence: CDR1 LGHDT, CDR2 YNNKEL (reference sequence). Trimming shortened V by 4 bases and J by 9 bases, and 9 bases separated the two germline ends. The CDR3 is 11 amino acids. CDR3 DNA: TGTGCCAGCAGCCGAAGTGGGAGCTACACCTTC. It yields the protein CASSRSGSYTF.

V is TRBV9 and J is TRBJ2-3; 7 nucleotides agree with TRBD1. V gave up 1 base and J gave up 1 base; unmatched junction bases: 6. The CDR3 loop spans 16 amino acids. The V gene's germline CDR1 is SGDLS and CDR2 YYNGEE. The CDR3 region has the DNA TGTGCCAGCAGCGTACAATCCGGGACAGGCACAGATACGCAGTATTTT. Translated, it gives CASSVQSGTGTDTQYF.

This clonotype has ten or more counts. The genes are TRBV27 and TRBJ1-2; 9 nucleotides agree with TRBD1. The V segment lost 4 bases and the J segment 6 bases; nucleotides outside the gene matches: 6. Germline CDR1 and CDR2: MNHEY and SMNVEV (reference sequence). This CDR3 spans 14 amino acids. The CDR3: CASSSRTGVDGYTF. The DNA of the CDR3 is TGTGCCAGCAGTTCTAGGACAGGGGTAGATGGCTACACCTTC.

V is TRBV3-1 and J is TRBJ2-2, with TRBD2 identical over 11 bases. The germline gives CDR1 LGHDT, CDR2 YNNKEL (reference sequence). The V segment lost 4 bases and the J segment 0 bases; nucleotides outside the gene matches: 7. The CDR3 contains 18 residues. The CDR3 bases are TGTGCCAGCAGCCCACTCTTGACTAGCGGGGCGAACACCGGGGAGCTGTTTTTT. Translated, it gives CASSPLLTSGANTGELFF.

This chain joins TRBV7-8 and TRBJ2-3; 8 bases agree with TRBD1. The junction had 14 bases not matched to a gene; V was cut back by 1 base and J by 14 bases. CDR1 and CDR2 from the germline V gene are SGHVS and FQNEAQ. The CDR3 contains 15 residues. The DNA of the CDR3 is TGTGCCAGCAGCTTAGTCCCGGACCACAGGGGGAAAGCGTATTTT. This gives the protein CASSLVPDHRGKAYF.

This clonotype was counted at least ten times. V gene TRBV12-3 or TRBV12-4 combines with J gene TRBJ2-5, with D maybe TRBD1 (5 bases). This CDR3 has 16 amino acids. Trimming shortened V by 2 bases and J by 4 bases, and 17 bases separated the two germline ends. DNA of the CDR3: TGTGCCAGCAGTTTAAATATGGCAGGGAAAGGAGAGACCCAGTACTTC. It is translated as CASSLNMAGKGETQYF.

This clonotype appeared many times. The chain employs TRBV5-1 and TRBJ1-1; weak D call: TRBD1 (6 bases). Trimming removed 4 bases at V and 7 bases at J, with 14 bases between. The CDR3 runs to 13 residues. The germline gives CDR1 SGHRS, CDR2 YFSETQ. CDR3 region: CASSPSGGFEAFF. As DNA, the CDR3 is TGCGCCAGCAGCCCGAGTGGGGGCTTTGAAGCTTTCTTT.

This sequence joins TRBV27 and TRBJ2-3; no reliable D call. Per germline, CDR1 MNHEY and CDR2 SMNVEV (reference sequence). V shed 3 bases and J shed 6 bases, with 13 bases lying between them. The CDR3 spans 14 residues. The CDR3 DNA sequence: TGTGCCAGCAGTTTCTACCCCACACGCGATACGCAGTATTTT. Translated: CASSFYPTRDTQYF.

The CDR3 nucleotides are TGTGCCAGCAGCTTACCAGGGACAGGGCCCAGTGACTATGGCTACACCTTC. Its protein product is CASSLPGTGPSDYGYTF. This rearrangement joins TRBV7-9 to TRBJ1-2; 9 nucleotides align to TRBD1. The CDR3 runs to 17 residues. V lost 2 bases to trimming and J lost 3 bases; unmatched junction nucleotides: 10. Germline loops: CDR1 SEHNR, CDR2 FQNEAQ (reference sequence).

Points on this clonotype: A read error may be the cause here, since a much bigger clone is one base away. The chain joins TRBV29-1 to TRBJ2-3, with D possibly being TRBD1 (5 bases). CDR3 length: 14 residues. The V gene's germline CDR1 is SQVTM and CDR2 ANQGSEA. V lost 7 bases, J lost 6 bases, and 20 bases lay in between. The CDR3, as DNA: TGCAGCGCTGGTTTCCCGGCAGGGTCCGATACGCAGTATTTT. As protein: CSAGFPAGSDTQYF.

This clonotype has ten or more counts. The chain employs TRBV20-1 and TRBJ2-6, with unresolved D. Germline loops: CDR1 DFQATT, CDR2 SNEGSKA (reference sequence). The length of the CDR3 is 16 residues. V lost 3 bases and J lost 0, with 12 bases in between. The CDR3 here is CSASAQWSSGANVLTF. The CDR3 DNA is TGCAGTGCTAGCGCACAGTGGAGCTCTGGGGCCAACGTCCTGACTTTC.

This clonotype was seen more than once but under ten times. The CDR3 is CASSGGQGMDEKLFF. As DNA, the CDR3 is TGTGCCAGCAGCGGTGGGCAGGGAATGGATGAAAAACTGTTTTTT. This chain links TRBV7-9 with TRBJ1-4, with D maybe TRBD1 (5 bases). Germline assignment: CDR1 SEHNR and CDR2 FQNEAQ (reference sequence). V lost 5 bases, J lost 6 bases, and 16 bases lay in between. The CDR3 totals 15 residues. The entire variable domain, with the rest obtained from reference TRBV7-9 and TRBJ1-4, is as follows: DTGVSQNPRHKITKRGQNVTFRCDPISEHNRLYWYRQTLGQGPEFLTYFQNEAQLEKSRLLSDRFSAERPKGSFSTLEIQRTEQGDSAMYLCASSGGQGMDEKLFFGSGTQLSVL.

The gene calls are TRBV2 and TRBJ1-4, with 7 bases matching TRBD1. The CDR3 runs to 14 residues. Germline V gives CDR1 SNHLY, CDR2 FYNNEI. The V segment lost 7 bases and the J segment 7 bases; nucleotides outside the gene matches: 9. CDR3 bases: TGTGCCAGCAAATTCAAGGGGGCAGCTGAAAAACTGTTTTTT. Protein product: CASKFKGAAEKLFF.

CDR3 coding DNA: TGTGCCAGCAGTTTATCGGGCAGGGTTAGCAATCAGCCCCAGCATTTT. Protein: CASSLSGRVSNQPQHF. The V and J genes are TRBV27 and TRBJ1-5, with a tentative D call TRBD1 (5 bases). The CDR3 totals 16 residues. Germline V gene data show CDR1 as MNHEY and CDR2 as SMNVEV (reference sequence). Trimming took off 0 bases at V and 0 bases at J, with 9 bases between the two ends.

This chain joins TRBV7-9 and TRBJ2-1; D unresolved. This CDR3 is 15 amino acids long. Germline CDR1 reads SEHNR; CDR2 reads FQNEAQ (reference sequence). Trimming removed 7 bases at V and 2 bases at J, with 15 bases between. In nucleotides, the CDR3 is TGTGCCAGCACCCCGACCGAAGGCGCCTACAATGAGCAGTTCTTC. It codes for CASTPTEGAYNEQFF.

This chain connects TRBV7-9 to TRBJ2-5; D possibly corresponds to TRBD1 (5 bases). Trimming removed 1 base from V and 2 bases from J, with 20 bases in between. Germline V lookup: CDR1 SEHNR, CDR2 FQNEAQ (reference sequence). The CDR3 runs to 18 residues. CDR3 DNA sequence: TGTGCCAGCAGCTTAGTCGGCCAGGGTGGAATGATACAAGAGACCCAGTACTTC. It is translated as CASSLVGQGGMIQETQYF.

There are a few counts of this clonotype. V and J are TRBV15 and TRBJ1-2; 9 positions agree with TRBD1. Per the germline V gene, CDR1 is LNHNV and CDR2 is YYDKDF (reference sequence). With 1 base clipped from V and 6 bases from J, the junction kept 6 bases outside the gene matches. This CDR3 contains 15 residues. This CDR3 is CATSRGRTGVDGYTF. The CDR3 DNA reads as TGTGCCACCAGCAGAGGGAGGACAGGGGTGGATGGCTACACCTTC. Drawing the rest from reference TRBV15 and TRBJ1-2, the complete variable domain is DAMVIQNPRYQVTQFGKPVTLSCSQTLNHNVMYWYQQKSSQAPKLLFHYYDKDFNNEADTPDNFQSRRPNTSFCFLDIRSPGLGDTAMYLCATSRGRTGVDGYTFGSGTRLTVV.

This clonotype was counted between two and nine times. The chain has TRBV3-1 and TRBJ2-7; D is unclear. Germline loops: CDR1 LGHDT, CDR2 YNNKEL (reference sequence). The length of the CDR3 is 12 residues. The V end was cut by 4 bases, the J end by 5 bases, with 9 bases between. CDR3 in amino acids: CASSLYTHEQYF. In DNA form, the CDR3 reads TGTGCCAGCAGCCTCTACACACACGAGCAGTACTTC.

This clonotype turned up a few times. The V and J genes are TRBV20-1 and TRBJ2-3; 8 bases match TRBD1. CDR3 length: 13 amino acids. Germline V CDR1 and CDR2: DFQATT, SNEGSKA (reference sequence). CDR3 sequence reads: CSVRTGPLKAQYF. In nucleotides, the CDR3 is TGCAGCGTTAGGACAGGGCCTCTGAAAGCGCAGTATTTT.

The chain combines TRBV7-9 with TRBJ2-5, with 12 nucleotides matching TRBD2. The CDR3 totals 17 residues. Looked up from germline, CDR1 is SEHNR and CDR2 is FQNEAQ (reference sequence). V was clipped by 0 bases and J by 4 bases; unmatched bases: 6. Here the CDR3 DNA reads TGTGCCAGCAGCTTAGCGTCTAGCGGGGGGGTACGAGAGACCCAGTACTTC. Translation gives CASSLASSGGVRETQYF. Combining the CDR3 with reference TRBV7-9 and TRBJ2-5 gives the whole variable domain DTGVSQNPRHKITKRGQNVTFRCDPISEHNRLYWYRQTLGQGPEFLTYFQNEAQLEKSRLLSDRFSAERPKGSFSTLEIQRTEQGDSAMYLCASSLASSGGVRETQYFGPGTRLLVL.

A note on this clonotype: A much larger clonotype is one base distant, so this may be a read error. The chain employs TRBV6-6 and TRBJ2-4; D perhaps matches TRBD1 (6 bases). The DNA matches TRBJ2-7 better at its end, which makes the J call doubtful. The germline gives CDR1 MNHNY, CDR2 SVGAGI (reference sequence). The CDR3 runs to 15 residues. In DNA form, the CDR3 reads TGTGCCAGCAGTTACCTAACAGGGAGATTGGACGAGCAGTACTTC. Its protein product is CASSYLTGRLDEQYF.

V gene TRBV6-1 combines with J gene TRBJ2-2, with D unclear. Between the trimmed V and J ends, which lost 6 bases and 5 bases, there was a span of 7 bases. CDR1 is MNHNS, CDR2 SASEGT, per germline. CDR3 length: 12 amino acids. The CDR3 is CASRRATGELFF. CDR3 bases: TGTGCCAGCAGAAGGGCAACCGGGGAGCTGTTTTTT.

This clonotype appeared a single time. The chain joins TRBV7-9 to TRBJ2-6, with 7 nucleotides matching TRBD1. J was trimmed by 13 bases and V by 5 bases; bases with no gene match: 17. CDR3 length equals 16 residues. CDR1 SEHNR and CDR2 FQNEAQ come from the germline V gene (reference sequence). CDR3 region: CASSPGQAASDGVLTF. The DNA of the CDR3 is TGTGCCAGCAGCCCAGGACAGGCCGCCTCTGACGGGGTCCTGACTTTC.

The V and J genes are TRBV20-1 and TRBJ2-5; D gene unclear. V lost 0 bases and J lost 5, with 13 bases in between. The CDR3 covers 14 residues. Germline values: CDR1 DFQATT, CDR2 SNEGSKA (reference sequence). CDR3 sequence: CSARDLEVYETQYF. CDR3 in DNA: TGCAGTGCTAGAGATTTGGAAGTTTATGAGACCCAGTACTTC.